These 10 T cell receptor beta chains were all obtained from the same sample, sequenced in a study of blood T cells in healthy people across ages. Alongside a J-beta primer mix, a sample-barcoded 5' primer served in a second PCR lasting about 7 to 12 cycles. TCRdb processed the 5' RACE reads anew with MiXCR; each CDR3 protein has one entry. The sample shows hundreds of thousands of distinct CDR3 sequences, about three fifths of them seen only once. Sequenced input: blood. The receptors originated from a man aged 30 to 39 in good health.

This clonotype was seen a single time. Here the CDR3 DNA reads TGTGCCAGCAAACGAGGGGCCCTTCAAGAGACCCAGTACTTC. Its translation is CASKRGALQETQYF. The chain has TRBV28 and TRBJ2-5, with D possibly called TRBD1 or TRBD2 (5 bases each). The V gene's germline CDR1 is MDHEN and CDR2 SYDVKM. This CDR3 contains 14 residues. The germline V and J ends were trimmed by 7 bases and 2 bases, with 14 bases remaining between them.

The chain couples TRBV27 to TRBJ2-1; a weak D match, TRBD2 (6 bases). Trimming took 5 bases from V and 7 from J, leaving 15 bases between them. This CDR3 comprises 14 residues. The germline CDR1 and CDR2 sequences are MNHEY and SMNVEV (reference sequence). CDR3 coding DNA: TGTGCCAGCAGTCCCCCGGGAGAGTATAATGAGCAGTTCTTC. As protein: CASSPPGEYNEQFF.

This clonotype has just one count. The J gene is TRBJ2-4, the V gene TRBV7-2; TRBD2 aligns across 7 bases. Germline V gene sequence: CDR1 SGHTA, CDR2 FQGNSA. The CDR3 has 14 residues. V lost 5 bases to trimming and J lost 5 bases; unmatched junction nucleotides: 6. The CDR3 region has the DNA TGTGCCAGCAGCCCGAGACTAGCTGAAAACATTCAGTACTTC. Translated: CASSPRLAENIQYF. The full variable domain, its missing parts supplied by reference TRBV7-2 and TRBJ2-4, is GAGVSQSPSNKVTEKGKDVELRCDPISGHTALYWYRQSLGQGLEFLIYFQGNSAPDKSGLPSDRFSAERTGGSVSTLTIQRTQQEDSAVYLCASSPRLAENIQYFGAGTRLSVL.

This clonotype appeared a few times. This may be a read error, as it is one base from a much larger clone. J is TRBJ2-3 and V is TRBV20-1, with unresolved D. The CDR3 is made up of 12 amino acids. CDR1 and CDR2 (germline): DFQATT, SNEGSKA (reference sequence). V lost 3 bases and J 0 bases, leaving 4 bases between the germline ends. The CDR3 DNA reads as TGCAGTGCTAGCAGGAGCACAGATACGCAGTATTTT. Its translation is CSASRSTDTQYF.

The genes are TRBV20-1 and TRBJ2-4, with 8 bases matching TRBD1. The end of the DNA is better explained by TRBJ2-5, so the J call may be wrong. The CDR3 is 12 amino acids. The germline gives CDR1 DFQATT, CDR2 SNEGSKA (reference sequence). In nucleotides, the CDR3 is TGCAGTGCGGAGACAGGGGTAGAGACCCAGTACTTC. Translating gives CSAETGVETQYF.

The chain recombines TRBV27 with TRBJ2-5, with D perhaps assigned TRBD1 or TRBD2 (5 bases each). TRBJ2-7 explains the end of the DNA better; the J call may be wrong. Per the germline V gene, CDR1 is MNHEY and CDR2 is SMNVEV (reference sequence). The CDR3 extends over 15 amino acids. CDR3 amino acids: CASSLRDGGGYEQYF. CDR3 coding DNA: TGTGCCAGCAGTTTAAGGGACGGTGGGGGCTACGAGCAGTACTTC.

The chain uses TRBV5-1 and TRBJ2-5, with TRBD1 identical over 9 bases. This CDR3 is 14 amino acids long. Germline V gene data show CDR1 as SGHRS and CDR2 as YFSETQ. V shed 6 bases and J 3 bases; nucleotides not matched to a gene: 6. CDR3 loop: CASTPGQGKETQYF. The CDR3 DNA sequence: TGCGCCAGCACCCCGGGACAGGGAAAAGAGACCCAGTACTTC.

This clonotype was observed a single time. V gene TRBV12-3 or TRBV12-4 combines with J gene TRBJ2-7; tentative D call: TRBD1 (6 bases). The V gene lost 2 bases and the J gene lost 2 bases, with 16 bases spanning the gap. The CDR3 consists of 16 residues. CDR3 DNA: TGTGCCAGCAGTTTAAACGGTCAGGGGCTTACCTACGAGCAGTACTTC. Translating it yields CASSLNGQGLTYEQYF.

In its sample, this clonotype was seen a few times. This chain uses TRBV5-6 with TRBJ2-5; the match to TRBD2 covers 10 bases. Germline CDR1 is SGHDT and CDR2 is YYEEEE. This CDR3 region has 15 residues. Losses at the gene ends were 1 base for V and 2 bases for J; bases not matched to a gene: 2. The CDR3 coding sequence is TGTGCCAGCAGCTTGCAAGCGGGGGGGCAAGAGACCCAGTACTTC. Translating gives CASSLQAGGQETQYF.

V usage is TRBV20-1 and J usage is TRBJ2-7, with a weak D call TRBD1 (6 bases). Trimming stripped 0 bases from V and 7 bases from J, with 19 bases between. The CDR3 has 15 amino acids. Germline V gives CDR1 DFQATT, CDR2 SNEGSKA (reference sequence). In nucleotides, the CDR3 is TGCAGTGCTAGAGATCAAGGGCAGGGGCTGGATGAGCAGTACTTC. This sequence encodes CSARDQGQGLDEQYF.